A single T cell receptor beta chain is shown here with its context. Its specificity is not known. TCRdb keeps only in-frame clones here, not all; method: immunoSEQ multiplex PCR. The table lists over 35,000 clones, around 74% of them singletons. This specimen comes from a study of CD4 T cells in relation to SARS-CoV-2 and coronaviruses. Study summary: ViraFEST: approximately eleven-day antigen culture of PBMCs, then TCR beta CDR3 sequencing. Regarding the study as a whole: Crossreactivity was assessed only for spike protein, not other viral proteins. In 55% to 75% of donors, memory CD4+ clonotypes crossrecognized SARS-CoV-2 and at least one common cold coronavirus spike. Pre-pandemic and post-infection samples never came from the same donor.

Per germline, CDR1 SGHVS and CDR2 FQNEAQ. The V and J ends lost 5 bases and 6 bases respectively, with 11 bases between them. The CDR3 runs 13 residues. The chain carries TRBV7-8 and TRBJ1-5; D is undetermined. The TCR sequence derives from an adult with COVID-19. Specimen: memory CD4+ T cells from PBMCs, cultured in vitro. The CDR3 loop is CASSKREVQPQHF. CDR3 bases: TGTGCCAGCAGCAAACGGGAGGTTCAGCCCCAGCATTTT.